This TCR beta chain was found in a study of early T cells in non-severe SARS-CoV-2 infection. The study's findings and limits: Matching with VDJdb favored anti-spike CD8 responses (missing private and CD4 specificities).

This clonotype was seen only a few times. Antigen unknown. MiXCR, applied by TCRdb to the 5' RACE reads, yields one record per CDR3 protein. The sample shows about 64,000 distinct CDR3 sequences, around 12% of them seen only once. The CDR3 consists of 13 residues. Trimming removed 2 bases from V and 6 bases from J, with 10 bases in between. Germline V gene lookup returns CDR1 GTSNPN and CDR2 SVGIG (reference sequence). This TCR came from an adult who was a healthcare worker with PCR-confirmed SARS-CoV-2 infection or an uninfected control (not recorded which). The sequenced sample was whole blood, obtained at baseline. The V gene is TRBV30, the J gene TRBJ1-4, with D unclear. Here the CDR3 reads CAWSLMVHEKLFF. The CDR3 bases are TGTGCCTGGAGTTTAATGGTTCATGAAAAACTGTTTTTT.